This T cell receptor beta chain was captured in a study of early T cells in non-severe SARS-CoV-2 infection. Individual cDNA molecules were tagged with unique molecular identifiers. TCRdb re-called the 5' RACE reads with MiXCR, one entry per CDR3 protein. The sample gives about 62,000 distinct CDR3 sequences, approximately 10% of which show up once; less than 1.5% is in the top ten. The CDR3 runs 11 residues. CDR1 and CDR2 from the germline V gene are GTSNPN and SVGIG (reference sequence). V was shortened by 0 bases and J by 8 bases, with 7 bases between the two germline ends. This clonotype was seen repeatedly, ten times or more.

What was sequenced was whole blood. This receptor was obtained from an adult who was a healthcare worker with PCR-confirmed SARS-CoV-2 infection or an uninfected control (not recorded which). The chain is built from TRBV30 and TRBJ2-5; D gene unclear. CDR3 sequence (DNA): TGTGCCTGGAGTGTCCAGCCCACCCAGTACTTC. Its translation: CAWSVQPTQYF.